This note documents a single T cell receptor (beta chain) sequence. This sample is drawn from a study of shared T cell receptors in the human thymus. Produced via immunoSEQ multiplex PCR; TCRdb's table is partial and in-frame only. Of some 660,000 clones in the sample, more than 70% are singletons; the top ten hold 0.0094%. This CDR3 has 15 amino acids. V was clipped by 5 bases and J by 3 bases, with 17 bases between them. Per germline, CDR1 MNHEY and CDR2 SMNVEV (reference sequence). Separately, the same data were catalogued under a study of human thymus T cells.

Sequencing was done on a sample of thymocytes. The gene calls are TRBV27 and TRBJ2-7; tentatively, D is TRBD2 (6 bases). The receptor comes from a boy under three years old with a congenital heart defect. CDR3 DNA sequence: TGTGCCAGCAGTCCCCACGGAGGGGTAGGCTACGAGCAGTACTTC. It is translated as CASSPHGGVGYEQYF.